Following are 21 T cell receptor beta chains from one sample sequenced in a study of blood T cell repertoires in COVID-19. Assay used: immunoSEQ multiplex PCR; TCRdb lists only in-frame clones, some missing. This table holds fewer than 250,000 clones, roughly 83% found once. Source material: PBMCs or T cells enriched from blood (not recorded which). The receptors were gathered from a woman in her 30s who had recovered from COVID-19.

The J gene is TRBJ1-2, the V gene TRBV5-4; perhaps TRBD1 as D (5 bases). The CDR3 covers 14 residues. Germline V CDR1 and CDR2: SGHNT, YYREEE (reference sequence). The V gene lost 0 bases and the J gene lost 0 bases, with 6 bases spanning the gap. The CDR3 bases are TGTGCCAGCAGCTTGGCAGGGACTAACTATGGCTACACCTTC. It specifies CASSLAGTNYGYTF.

This clone showed up just once. This chain connects TRBV29-1 to TRBJ2-1, with TRBD2 identical over 7 bases. CDR3 length: 14 residues. CDR1 is SQVTM, CDR2 ANQGSEA, per germline. Trimming removed 3 bases from V and 6 bases from J; junction bases left unmatched: 8. The CDR3 protein is CSVEGGGVTNEQFF. CDR3 sequence (DNA): TGCAGCGTTGAGGGGGGAGGGGTAACCAATGAGCAGTTCTTC.

The chain joins TRBV27 to TRBJ2-5, with TRBD2 identical over 11 bases. Trimming took 2 bases from V and 7 from J; bases not matched to a gene: 15. Germline CDR1 MNHEY, CDR2 SMNVEV (reference sequence). This CDR3 has 18 amino acids. The CDR3 nucleotides are TGTGCCAGCAGTTTAATCGGGACTAGCGGTCCCCCAAAAGGGACCCAGTACTTC. Encoded protein: CASSLIGTSGPPKGTQYF.

The chain employs TRBV7-3 and TRBJ2-3; D unresolved. The CDR3 runs to 15 residues. CDR1 SGHTA and CDR2 FQGTGA come from the germline V gene. V lost 2 bases, J lost 3 bases, and 12 bases lay in between. The CDR3 region has the DNA TGTGCCAGCAGCTTAGGCCCTCAAAGAACAGATACGCAGTATTTT. This gives the protein CASSLGPQRTDTQYF. Using reference TRBV7-3 and TRBJ2-3 for the parts outside the CDR3, the full variable domain is GAGVSQTPSNKVTEKGKYVELRCDPISGHTALYWYRQSLGQGPEFLIYFQGTGAADDSGLPNDRFFAVRPEGSVSTLKIQRTERGDSAVYLCASSLGPQRTDTQYFGPGTRLTVL.

The rearrangement joins TRBV5-1 to TRBJ2-3; TRBD2 matches 13 bases. The junction had 10 bases not matched to a gene; V was cut back by 4 bases and J by 5 bases. This CDR3 contains 17 residues. The germline gives CDR1 SGHRS, CDR2 YFSETQ. Here the CDR3 DNA reads TGCGCCAGCAGCCAACGACTAGCGGGGGGCCGACAAGATACGCAGTATTTT. Translating gives CASSQRLAGGRQDTQYF.

V and J are TRBV7-3 and TRBJ2-1, with no clear D. V dropped 4 bases and J dropped 2 bases, with 12 bases sitting between them. The germline V gene encodes CDR1 SGHTA and CDR2 FQGTGA. The CDR3 is 15 residues long. The CDR3: CASSSRRVAYNEQFF. The CDR3 DNA sequence: TGTGCCAGCAGCTCACGACGGGTAGCCTACAATGAGCAGTTCTTC.

This chain joins TRBV28 and TRBJ2-2; 7 bases line up with TRBD1. Per the germline V gene, CDR1 is MDHEN and CDR2 is SYDVKM. This CDR3 is 14 amino acids long. V shed 5 bases, J shed 6 bases, and the junction held 6 bases outside the gene matches. CDR3 in amino acids: CASSPFQGAGELFF. The CDR3 coding sequence is TGTGCCAGCAGTCCATTCCAGGGGGCCGGGGAGCTGTTTTTT. The variable domain in full, completed from reference TRBV28 and TRBJ2-2, reads DVKVTQSSRYLVKRTGEKVFLECVQDMDHENMFWYRQDPGLGLRLIYFSYDVKMKEKGDIPEGYSVSREKKERFSLILESASTNQTSMYLCASSPFQGAGELFFGEGSRLTVL.

This clone was seen a handful of times. This chain connects TRBV2 to TRBJ1-2, with 9 bases that match TRBD1. After removal of 6 bases from V and 8 bases from J, the junction contained 4 bases not matched to a gene. The CDR3 runs to 12 residues. The germline V gene has CDR1 SNHLY and CDR2 FYNNEI. The CDR3: CASRGQGRGYTF. CDR3 sequence (DNA): TGTGCCAGCAGGGGACAGGGTAGAGGCTACACCTTC.

This chain uses TRBV5-4 with TRBJ1-4; D unresolved. CDR3 length: 14 amino acids. Trimming took 1 base from V and 8 from J, leaving 12 bases between them. CDR1 and CDR2 (germline): SGHNT, YYREEE (reference sequence). CDR3 nucleotide sequence: TGTGCCAGCAGCTTGCCCGGTGCCTCGGAAAAACTGTTTTTT. Translation gives CASSLPGASEKLFF.

This chain joins TRBV7-2 and TRBJ1-2; 10 nucleotides agree with TRBD1. The CDR3 extends over 15 amino acids. V shed 3 bases and J 5 bases; nucleotides not matched to a gene: 6. Germline V gives CDR1 SGHTA, CDR2 FQGNSA. This CDR3 reads CASSFPTGGYYGYTF. CDR3 nucleotides: TGTGCCAGCAGCTTCCCGACAGGGGGCTATTATGGCTACACCTTC.

The chain joins TRBV10-3 to TRBJ2-7; the D is unclear. V dropped 3 bases and J dropped 0 bases, with 6 bases sitting between them. CDR3 length: 13 residues. The germline V gene encodes CDR1 ENHRY and CDR2 SYGVKD. The CDR3 DNA sequence: TGTGCCATCAGTGATTACAACTCCTACGAGCAGTACGTC. Translated: CAISDYNSYEQYV.

The chain employs TRBV27 and TRBJ1-5; D not resolved. Between the trimmed V and J ends, which lost 7 bases and 9 bases, there was a span of 13 bases. This CDR3 comprises 12 residues. Germline CDR1 reads MNHEY; CDR2 reads SMNVEV (reference sequence). CDR3 amino acids: CASTSGGRPQHF. For the CDR3, the DNA is TGTGCCAGCACATCAGGTGGTAGGCCCCAGCATTTT.

The rearrangement uses TRBV6-5 and TRBJ1-1; 8 bases fit TRBD1. In germline, CDR1 is MNHEY, CDR2 SVGAGI. Trimming removed 7 bases from V and 3 bases from J; junction bases left unmatched: 7. The CDR3 loop spans 14 amino acids. The CDR3 loop reads CASTRQGLDTEAFF. In nucleotides, the CDR3 is TGTGCCAGCACCCGACAGGGGTTGGACACTGAAGCTTTCTTT.

V gene TRBV7-2 combines with J gene TRBJ1-5; D is unresolved. Germline V gene data show CDR1 as SGHTA and CDR2 as FQGNSA. Trimming took off 5 bases at V and 2 bases at J, with 19 bases between the two ends. The CDR3 totals 17 residues. CDR3 nucleotide sequence: TGTGCCAGCAGCCCCCCCCTGGGGAGGGTAGGCAATCAGCCCCAGCATTTT. It translates to CASSPPLGRVGNQPQHF. The complete variable domain, with remaining parts taken from reference TRBV7-2 and TRBJ1-5, reads GAGVSQSPSNKVTEKGKDVELRCDPISGHTALYWYRQSLGQGLEFLIYFQGNSAPDKSGLPSDRFSAERTGGSVSTLTIQRTQQEDSAVYLCASSPPLGRVGNQPQHFGDGTRLSIL.

This chain links TRBV7-9 with TRBJ1-3; maybe TRBD1 (6 bases). The CDR3 covers 15 residues. V lost 5 bases, J lost 0 bases, and 11 bases lay in between. Germline CDR1 reads SEHNR; CDR2 reads FQNEAQ (reference sequence). CDR3 region: CASSPTGNSGNTIYF. The CDR3 DNA sequence: TGTGCCAGCAGCCCCACAGGGAACTCTGGAAACACCATATATTTT.

In the case of this clone: In the same sample, other DNA sequences code for this CDR3. The chain has TRBV6-1 and TRBJ1-1; TRBD1 is a possible D gene (6 bases). The CDR3 is made up of 15 amino acids. The V end lost 0 bases, the J end lost 0 bases, and 8 bases lay between the germline ends. CDR1 MNHNS and CDR2 SASEGT come from the germline V gene. The CDR3 loop reads CASSEARGMNTEAFF. The CDR3 nucleotides read TGTGCCAGCAGTGAAGCCAGGGGAATGAACACTGAAGCTTTCTTT.

This chain joins TRBV11-2 and TRBJ1-3; 8 nucleotides agree with TRBD1. Trimming removed 5 bases from V and 0 bases from J; junction bases left unmatched: 6. Germline V CDR1 and CDR2: SGHAT, FQNNGV. CDR3 length: 16 residues. The CDR3 nucleotides are TGTGCCAGCAGCCGGCCGGGACAGGTCTCTGGAAACACCATATATTTT. Translated: CASSRPGQVSGNTIYF.

This clone has just one count. The genes are TRBV6-5 and TRBJ1-5; 7 nucleotides line up with TRBD1. V was clipped by 6 bases and J by 1 base; unmatched bases: 6. This CDR3 spans 15 amino acids. CDR1 MNHEY and CDR2 SVGAGI come from the germline V gene. CDR3 in amino acids: CASSGMTGSNQPQHF. The CDR3 nucleotides are TGTGCCAGCAGCGGAATGACAGGGAGCAATCAGCCCCAGCATTTT.

DNA for the CDR3: TGCGCCAGCAGCGGGGGGGCAAATGGAAACACCATATATTTT. Translating it yields CASSGGANGNTIYF. The rearrangement links TRBV5-1 to TRBJ1-3; tentatively, D is TRBD1 (6 bases). The V gene's germline CDR1 is SGHRS and CDR2 YFSETQ. CDR3 length equals 14 residues. The V end was cut by 4 bases, the J end by 3 bases, with 11 bases between.

J is TRBJ2-2 and V is TRBV10-1, with D possibly TRBD2 on 6 matching bases. Germline V gene data show CDR1 as WNHNN and CDR2 as SYGVQD (reference sequence). V lost 1 base to trimming and J lost 5 bases, with 8 bases between them. The CDR3 is 14 amino acids. The CDR3 loop reads CASSEWEATGELFF. In DNA form, the CDR3 reads TGCGCCAGCAGTGAGTGGGAGGCAACCGGGGAGCTGTTTTTT.

With respect to this clone: Sequence at one end of the junction differs from germline and may be a read error. CDR3 nucleotide sequence: TGTGCTAGCAGCGTAGATGCGGGGTTCACAGATACGCAGTATTTT. It codes for CASSVDAGFTDTQYF. The rearrangement links TRBV7-7 to TRBJ2-3, with TRBD2 as a possible D gene (6 bases). The CDR3 runs 15 residues. CDR1 is SSHAT, CDR2 FNYEAQ, per germline (reference sequence).